Below, 15 T cell receptor beta chains from the same sample are listed, as sequenced in a study of blood T cell repertoires in COVID-19. Profiling relied on immunoSEQ multiplex PCR, and the TCRdb table lists in-frame clones only, not all of them. The table shows a few hundred thousand clones, with more than 85% occurring only once. Sequencing was carried out using PBMCs or T cells enriched from blood (not recorded which). The receptors were gathered from a woman aged 40 to 50 who had been exposed to COVID-19.

This chain uses TRBV10-3 with TRBJ1-3; 7 bases are shared with TRBD1. J was trimmed by 6 bases and V by 4 bases; bases with no gene match: 6. The length of the CDR3 is 14 residues. Germline CDR1 is ENHRY and CDR2 is SYGVKD. CDR3 nucleotide sequence: TGTGCCATCAGTGCCTTCCAGGGGGTAAACACCATATATTTT. Protein: CAISAFQGVNTIYF.

The chain joins TRBV19 to TRBJ1-5; tentatively, D is TRBD1 (6 bases). V lost 7 bases, J lost 3 bases, and 16 bases lay in between. Germline values: CDR1 LNHDA, CDR2 SQIVND (reference sequence). The CDR3 spans 15 residues. CDR3 nucleotide sequence: TGTGCCAGTACCACCTCGGCGGGGGCCAATCAGCCCCAGCATTTT. Its protein is CASTTSAGANQPQHF. Filled out from reference TRBV19 and TRBJ1-5, the complete variable domain reads DGGITQSPKYLFRKEGQNVTLSCEQNLNHDAMYWYRQDPGQGLRLIYYSQIVNDFQKGDIAEGYSVSREKKESFPLTVTSAQKNPTAFYLCASTTSAGANQPQHFGDGTRLSIL.

The chain joins TRBV2 to TRBJ1-1; 7 bases are shared with TRBD1. The CDR3 loop spans 17 amino acids. Germline CDR1 is SNHLY and CDR2 is FYNNEI. J lost 4 bases, V lost 2 bases, and 13 bases had no gene match. This CDR3 reads CASSEPGQLIRSTEAFF. The CDR3, as DNA: TGTGCCAGCAGTGAACCGGGACAGTTAATAAGGAGCACTGAAGCTTTCTTT.

This sequence joins TRBV12-5 and TRBJ2-5; 9 nucleotides line up with TRBD1. Germline V CDR1 and CDR2: LGHNT, FRNRAP. There are 13 residues in the CDR3. V shed 6 bases and J 4 bases; nucleotides not matched to a gene: 3. CDR3 nucleotide sequence: TGTGCTAGTGGCTCGGGACAGGGAGAGACCCAGTACTTC. This translates into CASGSGQGETQYF.

The J gene is TRBJ2-7, the V gene TRBV6-2 or TRBV6-3; D is unresolved. With 2 bases removed from V and 3 bases from J, the gap between germline ends came to 5 bases. The CDR3 has 12 residues. CDR1 is MNHEY, CDR2 SVGEGT, per germline. The CDR3 DNA reads TGTGCCAGCAGTTACCCTTTCTACGAGCAGTACTTC. It encodes CASSYPFYEQYF.

The chain couples TRBV18 to TRBJ1-1, with D possibly TRBD1 on 5 matching bases. The CDR3 sequence is 15 residues long. Germline V gene data show CDR1 as KGHSH and CDR2 as LQKENI. Trimming cost V 4 bases and J 4 bases, with 16 bases left between them. This chain's CDR3 is CASSRDFREGTEAFF. Written as DNA, the CDR3 is TGTGCCAGCTCACGGGACTTTAGAGAGGGCACTGAAGCTTTCTTT. Full variable domain (remainder filled in from reference TRBV18 and TRBJ1-1): NAGVMQNPRHLVRRRGQEARLRCSPMKGHSHVYWYRQLPEEGLKFMVYLQKENIIDESGMPKERFSAEFPKEGPSILRIQQVVRGDSAAYFCASSRDFREGTEAFFGQGTRLTVV.

V usage is TRBV3-1 (or the pseudogene TRBV3-2) and J usage is TRBJ2-1; the match to TRBD2 covers 14 bases. V was pared by 3 bases and J by 4 bases, with 11 bases of the junction left unmatched. CDR1 and CDR2 (germline): LGHDT, YNNKEL (reference sequence). The CDR3 sequence is 19 residues long. The CDR3, as DNA: TGTGCCAGCAGCCAGAGAACACTAAGGACTAGCGGGAGGTACAATGAGCAGTTCTTC. Its protein is CASSQRTLRTSGRYNEQFF.

CDR3 DNA: TGTGCCAGCAGGGCGGGACAGGGGGTACCAAACACTGAAGCTTTCTTT. This gives the protein CASRAGQGVPNTEAFF. The rearrangement joins TRBV27 to TRBJ1-1, with 11 bases matching TRBD1. In germline, CDR1 is MNHEY, CDR2 SMNVEV (reference sequence). CDR3 length: 16 residues. Germline trimming cut 6 bases from V and 2 bases from J; bases unmatched to any gene: 8.

This chain links TRBV30 with TRBJ1-2; D not resolved. The CDR3 totals 11 residues. Germline CDR1 GTSNPN, CDR2 SVGIG (reference sequence). V was shortened by 2 bases and J by 8 bases, with 9 bases between the two germline ends. CDR3 in DNA: TGTGCCTGGAGTAGTCTGGGCGGCTACACCTTC. It is translated as CAWSSLGGYTF.

The V and J genes are TRBV7-9 and TRBJ1-1; 7 bases fit TRBD1. With 4 bases clipped from V and 7 bases from J, the junction kept 3 bases outside the gene matches. Germline V gene data show CDR1 as SEHNR and CDR2 as FQNEAQ (reference sequence). The length of the CDR3 is 12 residues. The CDR3 region has the DNA TGTGCCAGCAGCTCCCGACAGGGTGAAGCTTTCTTT. This gives the protein CASSSRQGEAFF.

This chain's CDR3 is CASSRWTGSSYNSPLHF. As DNA, the CDR3 is TGTGCCAGCAGCCGGTGGACAGGGAGCTCCTATAATTCACCCCTCCACTTT. The chain recombines TRBV7-2 with TRBJ1-6, with 8 bases aligning to TRBD1. J gave up 0 bases and V 5 bases, and 6 bases lay outside the gene matches. The CDR3 spans 17 residues. Germline loops: CDR1 SGHTA, CDR2 FQGNSA.

The CDR3 DNA is TGTGCCAGCAGTTCGGACAGGGGAGGTCAGCCCCAGCATTTT. It specifies CASSSDRGGQPQHF. The chain links TRBV7-8 to TRBJ1-5; 9 positions match TRBD1. Germline CDR1 and CDR2: SGHVS and FQNEAQ. With V trimmed by 6 bases and J by 6 bases, 6 bases remained unmatched. This CDR3 spans 14 amino acids. The full variable domain, rest sourced from reference TRBV7-8 and TRBJ1-5, is GAGVSQSPRYKVAKRGQDVALRCDPISGHVSLFWYQQALGQGPEFLTYFQNEAQLDKSGLPSDRFFAERPEGSVSTLKIQRTQQEDSAVYLCASSSDRGGQPQHFGDGTRLSIL.

The chain has TRBV5-1 and TRBJ2-2; 7 positions match TRBD1. V was pared by 5 bases and J by 5 bases, with 9 bases of the junction left unmatched. The CDR3 loop spans 15 amino acids. Germline V CDR1 and CDR2: SGHRS, YFSETQ. CDR3 residues: CASSWSAGGTGELFF. Here the CDR3 DNA reads TGCGCCAGCAGTTGGTCAGCAGGGGGTACCGGGGAGCTGTTTTTT. Full variable domain (remainder filled in from reference TRBV5-1 and TRBJ2-2): KAGVTQTPRYLIKTRGQQVTLSCSPISGHRSVSWYQQTPGQGLQFLFEYFSETQRNKGNFPGRFSGRQFSNSRSEMNVSTLELGDSALYLCASSWSAGGTGELFFGEGSRLTVL.

The V gene is TRBV5-1, the J gene TRBJ2-5; D is unresolved. The germline V gene has CDR1 SGHRS and CDR2 YFSETQ. The CDR3 is made up of 15 amino acids. Trimming cost V 0 bases and J 2 bases, with 11 bases left between them. CDR3 sequence (DNA): TGCGCCAGCAGCTTGGGGATACAGTCTCAAGAGACCCAGTACTTC. Residues: CASSLGIQSQETQYF. Using reference TRBV5-1 and TRBJ2-5 for the parts outside the CDR3, the full variable domain is KAGVTQTPRYLIKTRGQQVTLSCSPISGHRSVSWYQQTPGQGLQFLFEYFSETQRNKGNFPGRFSGRQFSNSRSEMNVSTLELGDSALYLCASSLGIQSQETQYFGPGTRLLVL.

CDR3 region: CASSVGMAGGREKLFF. DNA of the CDR3: TGTGCCAGCAGCGTGGGGATGGCGGGAGGAAGGGAAAAACTGTTTTTT. The genes are TRBV9 and TRBJ1-4; D remains unclear. Germline CDR1 reads SGDLS; CDR2 reads YYNGEE. The V gene lost 2 bases and the J gene lost 8 bases, with 19 bases spanning the gap. The CDR3 consists of 16 residues.